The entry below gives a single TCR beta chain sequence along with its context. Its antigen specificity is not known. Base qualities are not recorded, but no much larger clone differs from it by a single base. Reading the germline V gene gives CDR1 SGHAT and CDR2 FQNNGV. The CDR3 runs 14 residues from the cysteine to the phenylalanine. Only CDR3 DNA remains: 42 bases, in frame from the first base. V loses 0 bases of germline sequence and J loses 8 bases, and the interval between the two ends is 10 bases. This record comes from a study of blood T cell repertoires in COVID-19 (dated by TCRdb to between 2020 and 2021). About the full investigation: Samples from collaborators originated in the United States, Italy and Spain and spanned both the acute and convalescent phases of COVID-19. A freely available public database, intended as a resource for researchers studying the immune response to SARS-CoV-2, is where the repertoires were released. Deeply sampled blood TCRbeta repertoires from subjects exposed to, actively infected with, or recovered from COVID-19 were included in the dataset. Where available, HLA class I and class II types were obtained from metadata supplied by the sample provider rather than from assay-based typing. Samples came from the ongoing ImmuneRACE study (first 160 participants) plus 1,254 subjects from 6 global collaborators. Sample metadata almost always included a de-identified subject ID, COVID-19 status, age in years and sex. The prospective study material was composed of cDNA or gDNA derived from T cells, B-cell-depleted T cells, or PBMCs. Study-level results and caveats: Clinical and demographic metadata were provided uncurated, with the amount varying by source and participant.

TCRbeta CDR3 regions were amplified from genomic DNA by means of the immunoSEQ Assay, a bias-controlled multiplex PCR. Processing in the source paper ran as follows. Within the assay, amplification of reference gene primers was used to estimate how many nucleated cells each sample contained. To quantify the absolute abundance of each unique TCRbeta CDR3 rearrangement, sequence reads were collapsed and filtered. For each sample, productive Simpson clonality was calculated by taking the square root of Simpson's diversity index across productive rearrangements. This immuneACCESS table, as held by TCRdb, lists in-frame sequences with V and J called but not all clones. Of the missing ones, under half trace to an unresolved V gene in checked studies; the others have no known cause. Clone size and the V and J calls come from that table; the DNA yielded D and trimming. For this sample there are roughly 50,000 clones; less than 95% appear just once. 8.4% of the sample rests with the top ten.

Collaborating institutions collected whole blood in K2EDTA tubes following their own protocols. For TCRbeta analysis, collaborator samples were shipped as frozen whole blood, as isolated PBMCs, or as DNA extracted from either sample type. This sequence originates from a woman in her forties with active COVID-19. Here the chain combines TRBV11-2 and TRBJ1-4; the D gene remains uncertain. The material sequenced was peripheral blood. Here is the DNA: TGTGCCAGCAGCTTAGAGCGGGCGGGGGAAAAACTGTTTTTT. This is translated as CASSLERAGEKLFF.